These 5 T cell receptor beta chains came from one sample sequenced in a study of blood T cell repertoires in COVID-19. Generated by immunoSEQ multiplex PCR, the TCRdb table keeps only in-frame clones and is missing some. The sample gives some 400,000 clones, 81% of which show up once; about 1% is in the top ten. The sequenced material came from peripheral blood. Every receptor here comes from a human donor with acute or convalescent COVID-19. The donor label of this sample is uncertain.

This clone came up a few times. V usage is TRBV28 and J usage is TRBJ2-2; a weak D match, TRBD1 (5 bases). Trimming removed 6 bases at V and 14 bases at J, with 16 bases between. This CDR3 is 12 amino acids long. Germline lookup yields CDR1 MDHEN and CDR2 SYDVKM. The CDR3 protein is CASRTLDTGLFF. Written as DNA, the CDR3 is TGTGCCAGCAGAACCTTGGACACTGGACTGTTTTTT.

V and J are TRBV5-1 and TRBJ2-7; TRBD2 aligns across 9 bases. J was trimmed by 5 bases and V by 3 bases; bases with no gene match: 9. Per germline, CDR1 SGHRS and CDR2 YFSETQ. This CDR3 has 15 amino acids. The CDR3 spells CASSSTGSSGNEQYF. The CDR3 nucleotides read TGCGCCAGCAGCTCCACCGGTTCTAGCGGGAACGAGCAGTACTTC.

This chain joins TRBV19 and TRBJ2-2, with 7 positions matching TRBD2. The CDR3 runs 13 residues. CDR1 LNHDA and CDR2 SQIVND come from the germline V gene (reference sequence). V lost 7 bases to trimming and J lost 4 bases; unmatched junction nucleotides: 3. In DNA form, the CDR3 reads TGTGCCAGTAACCAGCGGGGCACCGGGGAGCTGTTTTTT. It encodes CASNQRGTGELFF. The full variable domain, with the rest looked up from reference TRBV19 and TRBJ2-2, is DGGITQSPKYLFRKEGQNVTLSCEQNLNHDAMYWYRQDPGQGLRLIYYSQIVNDFQKGDIAEGYSVSREKKESFPLTVTSAQKNPTAFYLCASNQRGTGELFFGEGSRLTVL.

The V and J genes are TRBV5-4 and TRBJ2-5; 8 bases align to TRBD1. The germline gives CDR1 SGHNT, CDR2 YYREEE (reference sequence). This CDR3 is built from 14 residues. The J segment lost 5 bases and the V segment lost 4 bases, leaving 7 bases of the junction unmatched. For the CDR3, the DNA is TGTGCCAGCAGCAGAAGGCAGGGGGCGGAGACCCAGTACTTC. Protein: CASSRRQGAETQYF.

The chain employs TRBV7-9 and TRBJ1-2, with 11 bases lining up with TRBD1. This CDR3 has 16 residues. From germline, CDR1 is SEHNR and CDR2 FQNEAQ (reference sequence). V lost 5 bases and J lost 2; bases outside the gene matches: 7. The chain's CDR3 is CASSPSGTGGNYGYTF. For the CDR3, the DNA is TGTGCCAGCAGCCCATCCGGGACAGGGGGGAACTATGGCTACACCTTC.